This TCR beta chain was captured in a study of cytomegalovirus exposure and HLA in healthy donors. Study results and limitations: It was 164 TCR beta chains that were listed as cytomegalovirus-associated.

Here immunoSEQ multiplex PCR was the method, and the copy in TCRdb shows in-frame clones only, minus some. The data contain some 78,000 clones, about 96% of them singletons. The germline CDR1 and CDR2 sequences are KGHSH and LQKENI. Between the trimmed V and J ends, which lost 0 bases and 0 bases, there was a span of 3 bases. This CDR3 has 13 residues. Remarks on this clone: Its antigen is unknown.

The sequence was collected from a man younger than 35 in good health and CMV-seropositive. V usage is TRBV18 and J usage is TRBJ2-7; D uncertain. The sequenced material came from PBMCs. The DNA for the CDR3 is TGTGCCAGCTCACCACCCATCTCCTACGAGCAGTACTTC. As protein: CASSPPISYEQYF.